This T cell receptor beta chain was documented in a study of T cell changes during pregnancy in multiple sclerosis. The length of the CDR3 is 16 residues. Germline V gene sequence: CDR1 SGHRS, CDR2 YFSETQ. V gave up 4 bases and J gave up 2 bases, with 16 bases separating them. Profiling relied on immunoSEQ multiplex PCR, and the TCRdb table lists in-frame clones only, not all of them. The sample has roughly 90,000 clones, over 80% seen once. This clone occurred once. This material consisted of peripheral blood, taken in the first trimester of pregnancy. This TCR was sampled from a female donor with multiple sclerosis, enrolled in a pregnancy study. The chain uses TRBV5-1 and TRBJ1-3; no clear D. The CDR3 DNA is TGCGCCAGCAGCCCTACGCCCGGGAACACTGGAAACACCATATATTTT. Its translation: CASSPTPGNTGNTIYF. Full variable domain (remainder filled in from reference TRBV5-1 and TRBJ1-3): KAGVTQTPRYLIKTRGQQVTLSCSPISGHRSVSWYQQTPGQGLQFLFEYFSETQRNKGNFPGRFSGRQFSNSRSEMNVSTLELGDSALYLCASSPTPGNTGNTIYFGEGSWLTVV.